These T cell receptor beta chains were read from a single sample in a study of control samples from healthy donors and cancer patients. Some clones are missing from TCRdb's copy, which holds only in-frame ones; the method was immunoSEQ multiplex PCR. Of some 140,000 clones in the sample, around 90% were seen once. The sequenced sample consisted of blood. These TCRs come from a man aged 25-45 years in good health. The CDR3 runs from the conserved cysteine through the conserved F or W. D genes are given only for firm matches. Size tells how often a clone was seen (once, few, many) or the class of an expanded clone, and some rows leave it out.

j_gene | v_gene | abundance | d_gene | CDR3nt | CDR3aa
TRBJ2-2 | TRBV25-1 | . | . | TGTGCCAGCTCCGAACCCCCAGGTGCGAACACCGGGGAGCTGTTTTTT | CASSEPPGANTGELFF
TRBJ1-5 | TRBV28 | . | . | TGTGCCAGCAGCACGGAACTCAAAATTTATCAGCCCCAGCATTTT | CASSTELKIYQPQHF
TRBJ1-4 | TRBV4-1 | . | . | TGCGCCAGCAGCCACCCCCGGGGGGGACCAACTAATGAAAAACTGTTTTTT | CASSHPRGGPTNEKLFF
TRBJ2-7 | TRBV7-2 | . | . | TGTGCCAGCAGCTTAGTTGGGACTGGGTCCTACGAGCAGTACTTC | CASSLVGTGSYEQYF
TRBJ1-1 | TRBV24-1 | . | . | TGTGCCACCAGTGCGGGCGTCTTGGGTTCGGACACTGAAGCTTTCTTT | CATSAGVLGSDTEAFF
TRBJ2-1 | TRBV4-1 | . | . | TGCGCCAGCAGCCACCCATGGCAGGGGAATGAGCAGTTCTTC | CASSHPWQGNEQFF
TRBJ2-7 | TRBV6-4 | . | . | TGTGCCCCCATGCTCAGGTTTACCTACGAGCAGTACTTC | CAPMLRFTYEQYF
TRBJ1-1 | TRBV28 | . | TRBD1 | TGTGCCAGTCTGGCGGGTGGGACAGGGTGGACTGAAGCTTTCTTT | CASLAGGTGWTEAFF
TRBJ1-4 | TRBV3-1/TRBV3-2 | . | . | TGTGCCAGCAGCCATGTGCAGTATAGTGAAAAACTGTTTTTT | CASSHVQYSEKLFF
TRBJ1-2 | TRBV7-2 | . | . | TGTGCCAGCAGCTTGTCGAGGGGCTACACCTTC | CASSLSRGYTF
TRBJ2-1 | TRBV18 | . | . | TGTGCCAGCTCAGGTAATGAGCAGTTCTTC | CASSGNEQFF
TRBJ2-2 | TRBV25-1 | . | TRBD1 | TGTGCCAGCAGACCCAATCTTAGGACAGGGAAGAACACCGGGGAGCTGTTTTTT | CASRPNLRTGKNTGELFF
TRBJ1-5 | TRBV18 | . | . | TGTGCCAGCTCACCAGACAGCTCCCAGCCCCAGCATTTT | CASSPDSSQPQHF
TRBJ2-7 | TRBV6-1 | few | . | TGTGCCAGCAGTGAAGACGGCGGGAACTCCTACGAGCAGTACTTC | CASSEDGGNSYEQYF
TRBJ1-4 | TRBV7-9 | . | TRBD1 | TGTGCCAGCAGCCTAGCACAGGGGGCCTCTAATGAAAAACTGTTTTTT | CASSLAQGASNEKLFF
TRBJ1-5 | TRBV28 | . | . | TGTGCCAGCAGTTTTACTGCCAAGCCCCAGCATTTT | CASSFTAKPQHF
TRBJ1-2 | TRBV30 | . | . | TGTGCCTGGAGCGACAGCTATGGCTACACCTTC | CAWSDSYGYTF
TRBJ2-2 | TRBV5-1 | . | TRBD2 | TGCGCCAGCAAAACTAGCGGGAACACCGGGGAGCTGTTTTTT | CASKTSGNTGELFF